This passage covers 3 T cell receptor beta chains from one sample sequenced in a study of esophageal squamous cell carcinoma under preoperative chemotherapy. Time point here: before preoperative PTX-NDP chemotherapy. TCRdb reanalysed the PCR reads using MiXCR and keeps one entry per CDR3 protein. The top ten clones hold approximately 31% of a sample with roughly 16,000 distinct CDR3 sequences, roughly half of them seen once. The specimen was collected from a patient given preoperative chemotherapy. The receptors here all came from a human donor with esophageal squamous cell carcinoma. The donor label of this sample is uncertain.

A remark on this clonotype: The junction and the germline gene differ at one end; a read error may be behind it. CDR3 nucleotides: TGTGGCAGCAGCCGGGGGATGGGGGCCAAAAACACGCAGTACTTT. This encodes CGSSRGMGAKNTQYF. The genes are TRBV7-8 and TRBJ2-4; D is perhaps TRBD1 or TRBD2 (6 bases each). Germline CDR1 SGHVS, CDR2 FQNEAQ. The CDR3 is 15 amino acids. The full variable domain, its missing parts supplied by reference TRBV7-8 and TRBJ2-4, is GAGVSQSPRYKVAKRGQDVALRCDPISGHVSLFWYQQALGQGPEFLTYFQNEAQLDKSGLPSDRFFAERPEGSVSTLKIQRTQQEDSAVYLCGSSRGMGAKNTQYFGAGTRLSVL.

By sample share, this clonotype is medium-sized (0.01 to 0.1%). The CDR3 spells CASSPLAPDEQFF. The CDR3 region has the DNA TGTGCCAGCAGCCCCCTCGCACCCGATGAGCAGTTCTTC. The V gene is TRBV7-2, the J gene TRBJ2-1; D gene unclear. Trimming took off 5 bases at V and 8 bases at J, with 13 bases between the two ends. Germline CDR1 and CDR2: SGHTA and FQGNSA. CDR3 length equals 13 residues.

The V call is TRBV10-1, the J call TRBJ2-5; 10 bases are a match to TRBD2. With V trimmed by 2 bases and J by 3 bases, 6 bases remained unmatched. There are 16 residues in the CDR3. In germline, CDR1 is WNHNN, CDR2 SYGVQD (reference sequence). The CDR3 nucleotides are TGCGCCAGCAGTGAGACCACTAGCGGGATCAAAGAGACCCAGTACTTC. Encoded protein: CASSETTSGIKETQYF.